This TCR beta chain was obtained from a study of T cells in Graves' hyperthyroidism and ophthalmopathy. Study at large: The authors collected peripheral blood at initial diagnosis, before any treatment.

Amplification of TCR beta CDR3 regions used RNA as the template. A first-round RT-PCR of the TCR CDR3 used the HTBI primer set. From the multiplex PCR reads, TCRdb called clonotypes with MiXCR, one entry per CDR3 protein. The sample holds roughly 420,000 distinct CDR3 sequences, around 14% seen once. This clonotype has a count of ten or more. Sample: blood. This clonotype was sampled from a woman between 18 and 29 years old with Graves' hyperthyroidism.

The CDR3 sequence is CASNTFRANEQFF. The CDR3 DNA sequence: TGTGCCAGCAATACTTTCAGGGCGAATGAGCAGTTCTTC. The V and J genes are TRBV28 and TRBJ2-1; a possible D gene is TRBD1 (5 bases). V was cut by 7 bases and J by 7 bases, with 14 bases left in between. Germline assignment: CDR1 MDHEN and CDR2 SYDVKM. There are 13 residues in the CDR3.